Below, 24 T cell receptor beta chains from the same sample are listed, as sequenced in a study of shared T cell receptors in the human thymus. Using immunoSEQ multiplex PCR, the repertoire was profiled, and TCRdb retains in-frame clones only, with some absent. This table holds more than 550,000 clones, 80% to 90% found once. This same sample was also part of a study on human thymus T cells.

Sequences were obtained from thymocytes. The receptors were gathered from a girl less than two years old with a congenital heart defect.

This clone has more than one count but fewer than ten. The CDR3 reads CASSIGQIEAFF. DNA of the CDR3: TGTGCCAGTAGTATAGGGCAGATTGAAGCTTTCTTT. This chain links TRBV19 with TRBJ1-1; D unresolved. The CDR3 sequence is 12 residues long. Germline V gene lookup returns CDR1 LNHDA and CDR2 SQIVND (reference sequence). The V end was cut by 1 base, the J end by 7 bases, with 7 bases between.

The V gene is TRBV5-6, the J gene TRBJ1-1; 7 nucleotides align to TRBD1. Germline CDR1 is SGHDT and CDR2 is YYEEEE. This CDR3 region has 13 residues. The V segment lost 0 bases and the J segment 7 bases; nucleotides outside the gene matches: 3. The CDR3, as DNA: TGTGCCAGCAGCTTGGGACAGGGAAGTGAAGCTTTCTTT. It is translated as CASSLGQGSEAFF.

This clone was seen only once. The J gene is TRBJ1-2, the V gene TRBV12-5; D possibly corresponds to TRBD1 (5 bases). V was pared by 6 bases and J by 3 bases, with 11 bases between. Germline values: CDR1 LGHNT, CDR2 FRNRAP. This CDR3 comprises 13 residues. Written as DNA, the CDR3 is TGTGCTAGTGGCGTAGACAGCGACTATGGCTACACCTTC. It encodes CASGVDSDYGYTF.

This clone was seen a handful of times. The chain joins TRBV7-8 to TRBJ2-1, with D possibly TRBD2 on 7 matching bases. V dropped 0 bases and J dropped 4 bases, with 10 bases sitting between them. The CDR3 consists of 15 residues. Germline V gene sequence: CDR1 SGHVS, CDR2 FQNEAQ. This CDR3 reads CASSLAGGPYNEQFF. The DNA for the CDR3 is TGTGCCAGCAGCTTAGCGGGGGGGCCTTACAATGAGCAGTTCTTC.

V usage is TRBV5-1 and J usage is TRBJ1-2; possible D gene TRBD1, 5 bases. Trimming took off 4 bases at V and 4 bases at J, with 23 bases between the two ends. Germline V gene sequence: CDR1 SGHRS, CDR2 YFSETQ. There are 17 residues in the CDR3. The CDR3 DNA follows: TGCGCCAGCAGCGTAGGGGAAAATGAGCCGCTTGGCTATGGCTACACCTTC. This gives the protein CASSVGENEPLGYGYTF.

The chain links TRBV6-5 to TRBJ1-3; no definite D call. Germline-derived CDR1 and CDR2 are MNHEY and SVGAGI. Trimming left V 7 bases short and J 0 bases short, with 13 bases between. The CDR3 totals 15 residues. The chain's CDR3 is CASTLLRGSGNTIYF. The CDR3 DNA sequence: TGTGCCAGCACCTTGCTCCGGGGCTCTGGAAACACCATATATTTT.

The J gene is TRBJ1-1, the V gene TRBV29-1, with TRBD1 matching 10 bases. Germline trimming cut 7 bases from V and 4 bases from J; bases unmatched to any gene: 24. The CDR3 loop spans 19 amino acids. Germline assignment: CDR1 SQVTM and CDR2 ANQGSEA. The DNA of the CDR3 is TGCAGCGCCCCACTGCCAAAGACAGGGGGCAAGCGGGGGTGCACTGAAGCTTTCTTT. Translating gives CSAPLPKTGGKRGCTEAFF.

This clone has only one observation. The V gene is TRBV7-2, the J gene TRBJ1-2, with a possible D match to TRBD1 (6 bases). Germline assignment: CDR1 SGHTA and CDR2 FQGNSA. The V end lost 9 bases, the J end lost 6 bases, and 32 bases lay between the germline ends. This CDR3 region has 18 residues. The CDR3 is CASFKRKDRDTNRDGYTF. CDR3 nucleotides: TGTGCCAGTTTTAAAAGGAAGGACCGGGACACGAACCGTGATGGCTACACCTTC.

With respect to this clone: Other DNA sequences in this sample translate to the same CDR3. The chain links TRBV27 to TRBJ1-6; D possibly corresponds to TRBD1 (6 bases). This CDR3 comprises 18 residues. Germline CDR1 reads MNHEY; CDR2 reads SMNVEV (reference sequence). Trimming left V 3 bases short and J 0 bases short, with 15 bases between. In DNA, the CDR3 is TGTGCCAGCAGTTTCGGACAGCGTAAAGACTCCTATAATTCACCCCTCCACTTT. Its protein product is CASSFGQRKDSYNSPLHF.

This clone showed up just once. The chain uses TRBV5-6 and TRBJ1-1, with D maybe TRBD1 (6 bases). CDR3 length: 17 residues. CDR1 SGHDT and CDR2 YYEEEE come from the germline V gene. V was cut by 0 bases and J by 1 base, with 16 bases left in between. CDR3 bases: TGTGCCAGCAGCTTGGAGTCGGCGCAGGGGCCGAACACTGAAGCTTTCTTT. It specifies CASSLESAQGPNTEAFF.

The chain has TRBV19 and TRBJ1-5, with TRBD1 identical over 9 bases. V shed 2 bases, J shed 4 bases, and the junction held 3 bases outside the gene matches. Germline V lookup: CDR1 LNHDA, CDR2 SQIVND (reference sequence). This CDR3 is built from 15 residues. The CDR3 reads CASSITGGGNQPQHF. The CDR3 nucleotides are TGTGCCAGTAGTATAACAGGGGGCGGAAATCAGCCCCAGCATTTT.

The rearrangement links TRBV5-6 to TRBJ1-5; TRBD1 might be the D (6 bases). V lost 0 bases and J lost 3, with 19 bases in between. Germline loops: CDR1 SGHDT, CDR2 YYEEEE. The CDR3 extends over 18 amino acids. The CDR3 bases are TGTGCCAGCAGCTTGGCCGGGCAGGGGTGGAATAACAATCAGCCCCAGCATTTT. The encoded protein is CASSLAGQGWNNNQPQHF.

This sequence joins TRBV14 and TRBJ2-1, with 7 positions matching TRBD1. Germline V lookup: CDR1 SGHDN, CDR2 FVKESK. This CDR3 is 17 amino acids long. The V gene end was trimmed by 4 bases and the J gene end by 7 bases; junction bases not matched to a gene: 16. CDR3 in DNA: TGTGCCAGCAGCCCACGCCACAGACAGGGAAGGGGGAATGAGCAGTTCTTC. Its protein is CASSPRHRQGRGNEQFF.

This chain uses TRBV15 with TRBJ2-1; 8 nucleotides match TRBD2. Looked up from germline, CDR1 is LNHNV and CDR2 is YYDKDF (reference sequence). CDR3 size: 17 residues. With V trimmed by 4 bases and J by 4 bases, 12 bases remained unmatched. The CDR3 spells CATSISGAGDPYNEQFF. CDR3 nucleotides: TGTGCCACCAGCATCTCCGGAGCGGGGGACCCGTACAATGAGCAGTTCTTC.

This sequence joins TRBV29-1 and TRBJ2-7; a weak D match, TRBD1 (5 bases). Germline-derived CDR1 and CDR2 are SQVTM and ANQGSEA. The V gene lost 2 bases and the J gene lost 3 bases, with 5 bases spanning the gap. The CDR3 has 11 amino acids. The CDR3 region has the DNA TGCAGCGTTGAACAGGGCTACGAGCAGTACTTC. Protein: CSVEQGYEQYF.

The chain couples TRBV28 to TRBJ1-1, with D possibly matching TRBD1 (6 bases). The CDR3 contains 19 residues. The V gene lost 3 bases and the J gene lost 3 bases, with 26 bases spanning the gap. The germline V gene encodes CDR1 MDHEN and CDR2 SYDVKM. The CDR3 coding sequence is TGTGCCAGCAGTTTGTTATGCGAATTTACTCAGGGGCGGGACACTGAAGCTTTCTTT. The encoded protein is CASSLLCEFTQGRDTEAFF.

The chain recombines TRBV2 with TRBJ2-7; weak D call: TRBD1 (6 bases). The CDR3 is 14 residues long. V was cut by 2 bases and J by 0 bases, with 8 bases left in between. Germline-derived CDR1 and CDR2 are SNHLY and FYNNEI. CDR3 sequence reads: CASSERGISYEQYF. CDR3 coding DNA: TGTGCCAGCAGTGAAAGGGGGATCTCCTACGAGCAGTACTTC.

The chain combines TRBV5-1 with TRBJ2-5; possibly TRBD1 for D (6 bases). The germline CDR1 and CDR2 sequences are SGHRS and YFSETQ. V was clipped by 0 bases and J by 0 bases, with 15 bases between them. The CDR3 runs 17 residues. CDR3 in amino acids: CASSLAGHRTDQETQYF. Here the CDR3 DNA reads TGCGCCAGCAGCTTGGCAGGTCATAGGACAGACCAAGAGACCCAGTACTTC.

This clone was observed a few times. CDR3 bases: TGTGCCAGCAGTAATGGCGTGGGACAGGGGGGTGTAGGGGACGGCTACACCTTC. Translation: CASSNGVGQGGVGDGYTF. This sequence joins TRBV28 and TRBJ1-2; 11 bases are shared with TRBD1. CDR3 length equals 18 residues. Germline trimming cut 5 bases from V and 8 bases from J; bases unmatched to any gene: 19. The V gene's germline CDR1 is MDHEN and CDR2 SYDVKM.

The chain links TRBV2 to TRBJ1-1, with a tentative D call TRBD1 (6 bases). The CDR3 is 15 residues long. Germline CDR1 reads SNHLY; CDR2 reads FYNNEI. V lost 2 bases, J lost 10 bases, and 20 bases lay in between. The CDR3 loop reads CASSETAGEIIGAFF. The DNA of the CDR3 is TGTGCCAGCAGTGAAACGGCAGGGGAAATCATTGGAGCTTTCTTT.

The V call is TRBV5-1, the J call TRBJ2-3; D remains ambiguous. V was cut by 2 bases and J by 7 bases, with 5 bases left in between. Germline V gives CDR1 SGHRS, CDR2 YFSETQ. The CDR3 consists of 11 residues. In nucleotides, the CDR3 is TGCGCCAGCAGCTTTATAAATACGCAGTATTTT. Translating it yields CASSFINTQYF.

For the CDR3, the DNA is TGCGCCAGCAGCTTGTTTTTGTCAACCGGTGATTCACCCCTCCACTTT. Translation gives CASSLFLSTGDSPLHF. The chain couples TRBV5-1 to TRBJ1-6; D is unclear. There are 16 residues in the CDR3. Germline CDR1 is SGHRS and CDR2 is YFSETQ. V was shortened by 1 base and J by 8 bases, with 16 bases between the two germline ends. Looking up the rest from reference TRBV5-1 and TRBJ1-6 gives the full variable domain: KAGVTQTPRYLIKTRGQQVTLSCSPISGHRSVSWYQQTPGQGLQFLFEYFSETQRNKGNFPGRFSGRQFSNSRSEMNVSTLELGDSALYLCASSLFLSTGDSPLHFGNGTRLTVT.

The chain joins TRBV7-2 to TRBJ1-1, with 7 bases aligning to TRBD1. With 3 bases clipped from V and 2 bases from J, the junction kept 6 bases outside the gene matches. The germline V gene has CDR1 SGHTA and CDR2 FQGNSA. This CDR3 region has 15 residues. DNA for the CDR3: TGTGCCAGCAGCTTGCGAGACAGGGCCAACACTGAAGCTTTCTTT. It yields the protein CASSLRDRANTEAFF.

The CDR3 DNA follows: TGTGCCAGCAGCGCCCGGGACAGCCCCCTTAACTATGGCTACACCTTC. It is translated as CASSARDSPLNYGYTF. The gene calls are TRBV11-2 and TRBJ1-2; 7 bases align to TRBD1. This CDR3 spans 16 amino acids. The germline V gene has CDR1 SGHAT and CDR2 FQNNGV. J lost 1 base, V lost 5 bases, and 10 bases had no gene match.